One TCR beta chain is described in this entry. V gave up 3 bases and J gave up 7 bases, with 13 bases separating them. The CDR3 covers 13 residues. This record belongs to a study of blood T cell repertoires in COVID-19. Across the whole study: In each case, the material was cDNA or gDNA derived from T cells, B-cell-depleted T cells, or PBMCs.

Sequenced by immunoSEQ multiplex PCR; TCRdb stores in-frame clones only, minus some. This table has about 300,000 clones, roughly nine tenths appearing once. Sequencing was carried out using peripheral blood. The TCR originated in a man aged 18 to 29 with active or convalescent COVID-19. The chain recombines TRBV12-3 or TRBV12-4 with TRBJ2-7, with D perhaps matching TRBD1 (6 bases). In nucleotides, the CDR3 is TGTGCCAGCAGTTTCCAGGGGAAGTGGGAGCAGTACTTC. It is translated as CASSFQGKWEQYF.